The rows below give T cell receptor beta chains drawn from one sample of a study of blood T cells in healthy people across ages. A single record per CDR3 protein comes from TCRdb applying MiXCR to the 5' RACE reads. The sample carries about 720,000 distinct CDR3 sequences, roughly 25% recorded once. These same data were also listed under a study on T cells of mothers and their children.

The specimen sequenced was blood. The receptors derive from a boy aged 10-17 years in good health. CDR3s include the opening cysteine and the closing phenylalanine or tryptophan. A D gene is named only where the DNA matches it firmly. Clone size is given for some rows only: seen once, a few or many times, or a class if the clone is expanded.

d_gene	v_gene	j_gene	abundance	CDR3aa	CDR3nt
.	TRBV3-1	TRBJ2-7	.	CASSLDSYTYEQYF	TGTGCCAGCAGTCTTGACAGCTATACCTACGAGCAGTACTTC
TRBD2	TRBV6-2/TRBV6-3	TRBJ2-6	few	CASSYSPRGASGANVLTF	TGTGCCAGCAGTTACTCTCCGCGGGGGGCTTCTGGGGCCAACGTCCTGACTTTC
.	TRBV18	TRBJ2-3	.	CASSPMVADTQYF	TGCGCCAGCTCACCAATGGTCGCAGATACGCAGTATTTT
.	TRBV9	TRBJ2-3	.	CASSPRGFSTDTQYF	TGTGCCAGCAGCCCCCGGGGGTTTAGCACAGATACGCAGTATTTT
.	TRBV5-1	TRBJ2-1	.	CASSLGFISDEQFF	TGCGCCAGCAGCTTGGGTTTTATCTCCGATGAGCAGTTCTTC
.	TRBV25-1	TRBJ1-4	.	CASSDTRDTGGEKLFF	TGTGCCAGCAGTGATACTCGGGACACCGGGGGTGAAAAACTGTTTTTT
.	TRBV20-1	TRBJ2-2	.	CSARDTGTNTGELFF	TGCAGTGCTAGAGATACAGGGACGAACACCGGGGAGCTGTTTTTT
TRBD2	TRBV29-1	TRBJ2-3	.	CSAQGLAAGTDTQYF	TGCAGCGCCCAGGGACTAGCGGCGGGCACAGATACGCAGTATTTT
.	TRBV10-3	TRBJ1-3	.	CAIRGTGQSFSGNTIYF	TGTGCCATCAGGGGTACAGGACAGAGTTTCTCGGGAAACACCATATATTTT
TRBD1	TRBV7-2	TRBJ2-7	.	CASSKPPGGLNYEQYF	TGTGCCAGCAGCAAGCCTCCAGGGGGTTTGAACTACGAGCAGTACTTC
.	TRBV18	TRBJ2-5	.	CASSPPRPGQQETQYF	TGTGCCAGCTCACCGCCCCGTCCAGGGCAACAAGAGACCCAGTACTTC
.	TRBV28	TRBJ1-5	.	CASLSGAIQVNSNQPQHF	TGTGCCAGCCTATCGGGGGCCATTCAAGTTAATAGCAATCAGCCCCAGCATTTT
.	TRBV21-1	TRBJ1-5	few	CASSKGEISGSPDTQHF	TGTGCCAGCAGCAAAGGCGAGATTAGCGGGAGTCCAGATACGCAGCATTTT
.	TRBV9	TRBJ2-6	.	CASSGRESGANVLTF	TGTGCCAGCAGCGGGCGCGAGTCCGGGGCCAACGTCCTGACTTTC
.	TRBV29-1	TRBJ1-1	few	CSVQGRGGLHVSSWTEAFF	TGCAGCGTTCAAGGTAGGGGGGGGCTCCATGTGTCCTCGTGGACTGAAGCTTTCTTT
.	TRBV20-1	TRBJ2-5	few	CSGGLVETQYF	TGCAGTGGGGGACTTGTAGAGACCCAGTACTTC
.	TRBV7-9	TRBJ1-4	.	CASSPGGALLFF	TGTGCCAGCAGCCCCGGGGGGGCTTTGCTGTTTTTT
TRBD1	TRBV5-1	TRBJ1-3	.	CASSRRMTGGADGNTIYF	TGCGCCAGCAGCAGACGAATGACAGGGGGCGCCGATGGAAACACCATATATTTT
.	TRBV2	TRBJ2-3	many	CASSEDRGLSTDTQYF	TGTGCCAGCAGTGAAGATCGGGGCCTTAGCACAGATACGCAGTATTTT
TRBD2	TRBV7-9	TRBJ2-5	.	CASSQGYGGGREAQYF	TGTGCCAGCAGCCAAGGATACGGCGGGGGGCGAGAGGCCCAGTACTTC
.	TRBV6-5	TRBJ1-4	few	CASSYRPTRTEKLFF	TGTGCCAGCAGTTACCGGCCAACCCGGACTGAAAAACTGTTTTTT
.	TRBV7-6	TRBJ1-4	.	CASSLTSAATNEKLFF	TGTGCCAGCAGCTTAACGTCAGCCGCAACTAATGAAAAACTGTTTTTT
.	TRBV4-1	TRBJ2-2	.	CASSQYGTENTGELFF	TGCGCCAGCAGCCAATACGGGACGGAGAACACCGGGGAGCTGTTTTTT
.	TRBV6-1	TRBJ1-1	.	CASSERGYEAFF	TGTGCCAGCAGTGAAAGGGGATATGAAGCTTTCTTT
.	TRBV29-1	TRBJ2-4	.	CSVLSWALGEQRNIQYF	TGCAGCGTGTTATCGTGGGCTCTGGGGGAACAAAGGAACATTCAGTACTTC